This T cell receptor (beta chain) was identified during a study of blood T cell repertoires in COVID-19. Whole-study context: Collection of acute and convalescent COVID-19 samples took place in the United States, Italy and Spain. PBMCs, B-cell-depleted T cells, or T cells were the source of the cDNA or gDNA that made up the material.

Cohorts were assigned according to the clinical history that participants reported. Germline V gene data show CDR1 as LGHDT and CDR2 as YNNKEL (reference sequence). The CDR3 has 17 residues. The V segment lost 1 base and the J segment 6 bases; nucleotides outside the gene matches: 7. Authors' analysis steps: From reference gene primer amplification, estimates of nucleated cell counts were derived. Clones were sequenced by immunoSEQ multiplex PCR, and TCRdb holds only the in-frame ones, with some missing. The DNA gave D and trimming, while V, J and clone size come from that table. The table shows 300,000 to 500,000 clones, with 70% to 90% occurring only once.

Sequenced: PBMCs or T cells enriched from blood (not recorded which). The chain is built from TRBV3-1 (or the pseudogene TRBV3-2) and TRBJ2-2, with 11 bases that match TRBD1. The origin of this receptor is a woman aged 25 to 39 with acute COVID-19. The DNA of the CDR3 is TGTGCCAGCAGCCAAGGGACCGGACAGGGGGCTTCCGGGGAGCTGTTTTTT. Its protein product is CASSQGTGQGASGELFF.